Sequencing of this T cell receptor beta chain was carried out in a study of T cells after posttransplantation cyclophosphamide. Sequenced by immunoSEQ multiplex PCR; TCRdb stores in-frame clones only, minus some. The table has fewer than 8,500 clones, about 80% seen once. Study results and limitations: After PTCy, TRB diversity resembled that of CNI/methotrexate controls. Later blood repertoires were often dominated by clones from the donor CD8+ memory compartment. Skin or GI-infiltrating T cells shared few TRB sequences with blood.

In the case of this clone: Its antigen is not known.

Busulfan-fludarabine conditioning, marrow transplant, and cyclophosphamide on days +3 and +4 were administered. This CDR3 is 17 amino acids long. J gave up 5 bases and V 0 bases, and 8 bases lay outside the gene matches. Germline V gene sequence: CDR1 KGHSH, CDR2 LQKENI. Material: CD8+ T cells sorted from PBMCs, obtained approximately 45 months after allogeneic stem cell transplant with posttransplant cyclophosphamide. The receptor was derived from a female patient aged 50 to 60 who received an allogeneic stem cell transplant from a related donor, was CMV-positive, and had no GVHD. Some T cells may trace back to the graft donor. The rearrangement links TRBV18 to TRBJ2-3; 10 bases align to TRBD2. The CDR3 loop reads CASSPPLAGVLEDTQYF. The CDR3 coding sequence is TGTGCCAGCTCACCACCCCTAGCGGGAGTGTTAGAAGATACGCAGTATTTT.